One T cell receptor (beta chain) is described in this entry. The data were obtained in a study of T cell changes during pregnancy in multiple sclerosis. The protocol was immunoSEQ multiplex PCR, while the TCRdb copy is restricted to in-frame clones and leaves out a portion. There are tens of thousands of clones in the sample; approximately 95% occur only once, and around 0.97% lies in the top ten. This CDR3 has 13 amino acids. V was pared by 9 bases and J by 5 bases, with 7 bases of the junction left unmatched. CDR1 and CDR2 from the germline V gene are SGHRS and YFSETQ. The rearrangement joins TRBV5-1 to TRBJ2-5; 10 bases line up with TRBD1. The specimen comprised peripheral blood, sampled in the second trimester of pregnancy. The sequence was collected from a female donor in good health, enrolled as a control in a pregnancy study. CDR3 sequence (DNA): TGCGCCACTTCGGACAGGGGGTGGGAGACCCAGTACTTC. Protein sequence: CATSDRGWETQYF. Drawing the rest from reference TRBV5-1 and TRBJ2-5, the complete variable domain is KAGVTQTPRYLIKTRGQQVTLSCSPISGHRSVSWYQQTPGQGLQFLFEYFSETQRNKGNFPGRFSGRQFSNSRSEMNVSTLELGDSALYLCATSDRGWETQYFGPGTRLLVL.